The 18 T cell receptor beta chains below were found in one sample sequenced in a study of Tregs in tolerant kidney transplant recipients. Clones were sequenced by immunoSEQ multiplex PCR, and TCRdb holds only the in-frame ones, with some missing. This table holds some 100,000 clones, 92% found once. The sequencing sample was made of CD4+ T cells from blood. These receptors originate from a human donor in good health.

V usage is TRBV6-5 and J usage is TRBJ2-7, with D tentatively TRBD1 (6 bases). V was pared by 6 bases and J by 3 bases, with 18 bases between. The V gene's germline CDR1 is MNHEY and CDR2 SVGAGI. CDR3 size: 15 residues. The CDR3 is CASSTQGQLFYEQYF. The CDR3 DNA reads TGTGCCAGCAGCACACAGGGCCAACTGTTCTACGAGCAGTACTTC.

This clone was picked up a small number of times. V and J are TRBV11-2 and TRBJ2-5; 7 positions agree with TRBD2. Per the germline V gene, CDR1 is SGHAT and CDR2 is FQNNGV. This CDR3 spans 11 amino acids. V trimming: 5 bases; J trimming: 13 bases; junction bases outside the gene matches: 7. The CDR3 coding sequence is TGTGCCAGCAGCAGTACTAGCGATCGGTACTTC. Translating gives CASSSTSDRYF. Together with reference TRBV11-2 and TRBJ2-5, the CDR3 gives the full variable domain: EAGVAQSPRYKIIEKRQSVAFWCNPISGHATLYWYQQILGQGPKLLIQFQNNGVVDDSQLPKDRFSAERLKGVDSTLKIQPAKLEDSAVYLCASSSTSDRYFGPGTRLLVL.

The CDR3 region has the DNA TGTGCCAGCAGTGTGGGACCCTTGTCCGGGGAGCTGTTTTTT. Translating gives CASSVGPLSGELFF. V is TRBV2 and J is TRBJ2-2, with D perhaps assigned TRBD1 or TRBD2 (5 bases each). Between the trimmed V and J ends, which lost 4 bases and 6 bases, there was a span of 12 bases. Germline CDR1 and CDR2: SNHLY and FYNNEI. The CDR3 is made up of 14 amino acids.

This clone appeared a few times. The chain is built from TRBV5-6 and TRBJ1-2, with D possibly matching TRBD1 (6 bases). Germline V CDR1 and CDR2: SGHDT, YYEEEE. Trimming removed 2 bases from V and 4 bases from J, with 15 bases in between. CDR3 size: 15 residues. The CDR3 here is CASSLTSAGAYGYTF. The CDR3 nucleotides read TGTGCCAGCAGCTTAACCAGCGCGGGGGCCTATGGCTACACCTTC.

The chain uses TRBV16 and TRBJ2-7; D is unclear. The length of the CDR3 is 13 residues. CDR1 and CDR2 from the germline V gene are KGHSY and FQNENV. V lost 0 bases, J lost 2 bases, and 5 bases lay in between. CDR3 DNA sequence: TGTGCCAGCAGCCAATCGAGTCCCTACGAGCAGTACTTC. Its protein is CASSQSSPYEQYF.

V usage is TRBV30 and J usage is TRBJ2-1; TRBD2 might be the D (6 bases). CDR1 is GTSNPN, CDR2 SVGIG, per germline (reference sequence). Trimming removed 3 bases from V and 7 bases from J, with 13 bases in between. CDR3 size: 13 residues. The CDR3 DNA follows: TGTGCCTGGAGGACCGGGGGATCTAATGAGCAGTTCTTC. Translating gives CAWRTGGSNEQFF.

The V and J genes are TRBV2 and TRBJ1-5, with 10 bases matching TRBD1. With 6 bases clipped from V and 2 bases from J, the junction kept 7 bases outside the gene matches. The germline V gene has CDR1 SNHLY and CDR2 FYNNEI. CDR3 length equals 16 residues. In nucleotides, the CDR3 is TGTGCCAGCAGGAGACAGGGGGCTTTCGGCAATCAGCCCCAGCATTTT. Its translation is CASRRQGAFGNQPQHF.

This clone was recorded once. This chain uses TRBV7-2 with TRBJ1-2; D is undetermined. The V and J ends lost 1 base and 5 bases respectively, with 11 bases between them. Germline V lookup: CDR1 SGHTA, CDR2 FQGNSA. The CDR3 is 14 amino acids. The chain's CDR3 is CASSLGVGEYGYTF. In nucleotides, the CDR3 is TGTGCCAGCAGCTTAGGAGTGGGAGAATATGGCTACACCTTC.

The chain employs TRBV6-9 and TRBJ1-1; D is perhaps TRBD1 (6 bases). Per germline, CDR1 MNHGY and CDR2 SVAAGI. CDR3 length equals 11 residues. Trimming cost V 5 bases and J 8 bases, with 9 bases left between them. The CDR3 nucleotides are TGTGCCAGCAGTGGGGGCTTCGAAGCTTTCTTT. It encodes CASSGGFEAFF.

This sequence joins TRBV2 and TRBJ2-5; D uncertain. Trimming left V 2 bases short and J 5 bases short, with 6 bases between. The CDR3 runs 12 residues. Germline V gene data show CDR1 as SNHLY and CDR2 as FYNNEI. CDR3 amino acids: CASSEYEETQYF. CDR3 sequence (DNA): TGTGCCAGCAGTGAATATGAGGAGACCCAGTACTTC.

The chain carries TRBV6-5 and TRBJ1-1; D possibly corresponds to TRBD1 (5 bases). V shed 2 bases and J shed 6 bases, with 13 bases lying between them. The CDR3 is made up of 14 amino acids. Germline V gene sequence: CDR1 MNHEY, CDR2 SVGAGI. The CDR3 nucleotides are TGTGCCAGCAGTTACGCTGGGGGGACGGCTGAAGCTTTCTTT. Translated: CASSYAGGTAEAFF.

V and J are TRBV19 and TRBJ2-3; tentatively, D is TRBD1 (5 bases). Deletions cut 3 bases from V and 2 bases from J, with 12 bases between. Per the germline V gene, CDR1 is LNHDA and CDR2 is SQIVND (reference sequence). The CDR3 runs to 15 residues. As DNA, the CDR3 is TGTGCCAGTAGTATTTCAGGGTCCTTCACAGATACGCAGTATTTT. Translated, it gives CASSISGSFTDTQYF.

This chain joins TRBV7-9 and TRBJ2-1; 12 bases are a match to TRBD2. The CDR3 has 16 residues. Losses at the gene ends were 4 bases for V and 8 bases for J; bases not matched to a gene: 9. Per germline, CDR1 SEHNR and CDR2 FQNEAQ (reference sequence). CDR3 amino acids: CASSSLAGGPLDEQFF. The CDR3 DNA follows: TGTGCCAGCAGCTCCCTAGCGGGGGGGCCGTTAGATGAGCAGTTCTTC. The entire variable domain, with the rest obtained from reference TRBV7-9 and TRBJ2-1, is as follows: DTGVSQNPRHKITKRGQNVTFRCDPISEHNRLYWYRQTLGQGPEFLTYFQNEAQLEKSRLLSDRFSAERPKGSFSTLEIQRTEQGDSAMYLCASSSLAGGPLDEQFFGPGTRLTVL.

The V and J genes are TRBV4-1 and TRBJ2-5; 9 bases match TRBD2. The CDR3 has 14 residues. Germline lookup yields CDR1 MGHRA and CDR2 YSYEKL. The junction had 4 bases not matched to a gene; V was cut back by 3 bases and J by 5 bases. CDR3 nucleotides: TGCGCCAGCAGCCACCTTGGACTAGCGGAGACCCAGTACTTC. Translating gives CASSHLGLAETQYF.

The chain links TRBV11-3 to TRBJ2-2, with a possible D match to TRBD2 (8 bases). The CDR3 contains 16 residues. Germline loops: CDR1 SGHNT, CDR2 YENEEA. Trimming took off 3 bases at V and 7 bases at J, with 18 bases between the two ends. CDR3 in DNA: TGTGCCAGCAGCTTTTATGGGACTAGACAGGGCGGGGAGCTGTTTTTT. It specifies CASSFYGTRQGGELFF.

This clone was counted only a few times. The chain employs TRBV20-1 and TRBJ1-1; the D is unclear. CDR3 length: 11 amino acids. Germline V gene sequence: CDR1 DFQATT, CDR2 SNEGSKA (reference sequence). V shed 0 bases and J shed 7 bases, with 6 bases lying between them. CDR3 nucleotide sequence: TGCAGTGCTAGAGATTTCAGTGAAGCTTTCTTT. It codes for CSARDFSEAFF.

V and J are TRBV6-6 and TRBJ1-1; D is undetermined. From germline, CDR1 is MNHNY and CDR2 SVGAGI (reference sequence). V was cut by 2 bases and J by 4 bases, with 14 bases left in between. The CDR3 loop spans 15 amino acids. The CDR3 is CASSYGRPGSTEAFF. The CDR3 DNA follows: TGTGCCAGCAGTTACGGCCGGCCGGGGAGCACTGAAGCTTTCTTT.

The chain recombines TRBV9 with TRBJ2-1; D gene unclear. With 3 bases removed from V and 10 bases from J, the gap between germline ends came to 14 bases. Per germline, CDR1 SGDLS and CDR2 YYNGEE. The CDR3 runs to 13 residues. This CDR3 reads CASSDSRAREQFF. CDR3 in DNA: TGTGCCAGCAGCGACTCTAGGGCACGGGAGCAGTTCTTC. Full variable domain (missing parts from reference TRBV9 and TRBJ2-1): DSGVTQTPKHLITATGQRVTLRCSPRSGDLSVYWYQQSLDQGLQFLIQYYNGEERAKGNILERFSAQQFPDLHSELNLSSLELGDSALYFCASSDSRAREQFFGPGTRLTVL.